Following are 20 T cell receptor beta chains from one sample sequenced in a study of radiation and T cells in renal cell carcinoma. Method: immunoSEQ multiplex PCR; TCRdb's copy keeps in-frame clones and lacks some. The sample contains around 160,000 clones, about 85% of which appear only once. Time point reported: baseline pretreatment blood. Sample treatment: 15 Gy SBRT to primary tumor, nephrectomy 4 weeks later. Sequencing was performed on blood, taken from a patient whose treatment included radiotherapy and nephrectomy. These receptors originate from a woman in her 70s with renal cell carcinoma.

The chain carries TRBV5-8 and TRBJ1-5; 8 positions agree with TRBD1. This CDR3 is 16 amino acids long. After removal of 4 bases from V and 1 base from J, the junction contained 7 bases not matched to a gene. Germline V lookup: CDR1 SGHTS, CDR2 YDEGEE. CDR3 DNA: TGTGCCAGCAGCCAGGGGGCCGTCCTAAGCAATCAGCCCCAGCATTTT. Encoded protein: CASSQGAVLSNQPQHF.

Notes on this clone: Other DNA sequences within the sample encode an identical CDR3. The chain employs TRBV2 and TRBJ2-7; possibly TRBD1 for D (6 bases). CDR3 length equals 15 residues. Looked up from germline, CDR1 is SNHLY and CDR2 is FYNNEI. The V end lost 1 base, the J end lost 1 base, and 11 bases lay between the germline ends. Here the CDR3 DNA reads TGTGCCAGCAGTGAAGGAGGGGGTAGATCCTACGAGCAGTACTTC. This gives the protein CASSEGGGRSYEQYF.

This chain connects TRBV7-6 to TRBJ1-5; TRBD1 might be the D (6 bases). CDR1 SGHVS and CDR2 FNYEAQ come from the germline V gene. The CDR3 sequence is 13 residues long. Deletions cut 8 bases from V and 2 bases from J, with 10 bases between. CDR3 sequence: CASATGRNQPQHF. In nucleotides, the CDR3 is TGTGCCAGCGCAACAGGGCGCAATCAGCCCCAGCATTTT.

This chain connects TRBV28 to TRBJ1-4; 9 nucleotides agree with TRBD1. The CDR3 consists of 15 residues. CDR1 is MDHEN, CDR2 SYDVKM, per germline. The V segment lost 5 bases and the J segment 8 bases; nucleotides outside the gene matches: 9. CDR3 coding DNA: TGTGCCAGCAGTGGCTTTGGGACAGGGTCAGAAAAACTGTTTTTT. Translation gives CASSGFGTGSEKLFF.

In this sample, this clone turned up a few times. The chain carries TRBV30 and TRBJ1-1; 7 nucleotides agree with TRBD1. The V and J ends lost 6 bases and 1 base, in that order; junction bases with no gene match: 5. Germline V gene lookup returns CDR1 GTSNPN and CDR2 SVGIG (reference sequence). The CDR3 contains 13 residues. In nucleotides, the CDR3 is TGTGCCTGTGGACAGGCCTCGAACACTGAAGCTTTCTTT. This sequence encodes CACGQASNTEAFF.

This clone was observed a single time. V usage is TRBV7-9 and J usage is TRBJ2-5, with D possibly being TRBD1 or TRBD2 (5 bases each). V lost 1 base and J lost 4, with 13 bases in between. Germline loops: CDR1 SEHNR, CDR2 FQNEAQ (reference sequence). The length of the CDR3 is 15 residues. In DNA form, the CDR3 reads TGTGCCAGCAGCTTAGATCGGGGCCTGATAGAGACCCAGTACTTC. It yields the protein CASSLDRGLIETQYF.

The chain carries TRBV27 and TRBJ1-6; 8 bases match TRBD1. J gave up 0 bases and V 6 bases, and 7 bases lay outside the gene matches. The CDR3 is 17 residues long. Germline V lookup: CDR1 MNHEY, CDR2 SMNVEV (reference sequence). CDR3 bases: TGTGCCAGCAGAAACAGGGGGGTAAGCTCCTATAATTCACCCCTCCACTTT. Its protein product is CASRNRGVSSYNSPLHF.

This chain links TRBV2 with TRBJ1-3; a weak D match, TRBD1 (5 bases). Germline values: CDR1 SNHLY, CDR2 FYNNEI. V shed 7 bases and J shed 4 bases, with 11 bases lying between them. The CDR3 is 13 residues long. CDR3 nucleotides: TGTGCCAGCAAAGGGGTAGACGGAAACACCATATATTTT. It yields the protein CASKGVDGNTIYF.

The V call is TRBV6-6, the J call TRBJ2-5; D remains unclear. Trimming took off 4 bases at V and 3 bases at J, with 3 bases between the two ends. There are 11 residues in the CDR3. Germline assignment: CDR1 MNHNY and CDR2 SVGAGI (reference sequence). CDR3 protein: CASSWEETQYF. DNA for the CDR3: TGTGCCAGCAGTTGGGAAGAGACCCAGTACTTC.

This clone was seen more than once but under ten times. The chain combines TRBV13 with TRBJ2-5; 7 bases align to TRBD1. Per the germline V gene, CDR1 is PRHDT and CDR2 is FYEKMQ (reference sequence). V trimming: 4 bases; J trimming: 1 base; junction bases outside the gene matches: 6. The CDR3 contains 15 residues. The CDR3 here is CASSSGTAVQETQYF. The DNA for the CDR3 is TGTGCCAGCAGCTCGGGGACAGCCGTCCAAGAGACCCAGTACTTC.

CDR3 in DNA: TGTGCCAGCAGCTCCCCGGGGGCAACTAATGAAAAACTGTTTTTT. Protein product: CASSSPGATNEKLFF. The chain uses TRBV7-9 and TRBJ1-4; a weak D match, TRBD1 (5 bases). V was pared by 4 bases and J by 0 bases, with 9 bases between. Germline V gene lookup returns CDR1 SEHNR and CDR2 FQNEAQ (reference sequence). The CDR3 covers 15 residues.

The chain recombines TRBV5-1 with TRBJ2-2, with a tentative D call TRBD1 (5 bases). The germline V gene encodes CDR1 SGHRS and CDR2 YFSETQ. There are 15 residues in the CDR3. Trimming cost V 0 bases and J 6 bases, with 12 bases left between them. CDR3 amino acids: CASSLARASAGELFF. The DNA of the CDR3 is TGCGCCAGCAGCTTGGCCAGGGCTTCCGCCGGGGAGCTGTTTTTT.

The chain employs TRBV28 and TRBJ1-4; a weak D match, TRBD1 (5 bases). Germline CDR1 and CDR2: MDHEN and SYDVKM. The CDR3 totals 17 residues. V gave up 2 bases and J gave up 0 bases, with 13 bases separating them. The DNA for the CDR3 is TGTGCCAGCAGTTTAATAGAGGGGATTGCAACTAATGAAAAACTGTTTTTT. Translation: CASSLIEGIATNEKLFF.

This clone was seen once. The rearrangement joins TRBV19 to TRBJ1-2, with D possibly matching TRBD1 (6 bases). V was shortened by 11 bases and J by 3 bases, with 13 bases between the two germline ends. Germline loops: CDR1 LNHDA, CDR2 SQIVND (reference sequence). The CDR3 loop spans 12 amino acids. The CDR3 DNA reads TGTGCCTCCGGTGGGACATACTATGGCTACACCTTC. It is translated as CASGGTYYGYTF.

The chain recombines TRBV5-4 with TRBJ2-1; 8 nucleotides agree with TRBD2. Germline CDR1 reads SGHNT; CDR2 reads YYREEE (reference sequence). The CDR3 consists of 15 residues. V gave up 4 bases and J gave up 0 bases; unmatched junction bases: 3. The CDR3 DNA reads TGTGCCAGCAGCATGAGCGGGGGCTCCTACAATGAGCAGTTCTTC. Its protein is CASSMSGGSYNEQFF. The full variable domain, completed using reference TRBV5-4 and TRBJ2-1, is ETGVTQSPTHLIKTRGQQVTLRCSSQSGHNTVSWYQQALGQGPQFIFQYYREEENGRGNFPPRFSGLQFPNYSSELNVNALELDDSALYLCASSMSGGSYNEQFFGPGTRLTVL.

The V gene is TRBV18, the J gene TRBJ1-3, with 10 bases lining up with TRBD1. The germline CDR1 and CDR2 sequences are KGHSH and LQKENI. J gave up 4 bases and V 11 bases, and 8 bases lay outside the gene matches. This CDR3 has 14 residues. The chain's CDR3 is CAVSGTGDGNTIYF. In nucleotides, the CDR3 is TGTGCCGTATCCGGGACAGGGGACGGAAACACCATATATTTT.

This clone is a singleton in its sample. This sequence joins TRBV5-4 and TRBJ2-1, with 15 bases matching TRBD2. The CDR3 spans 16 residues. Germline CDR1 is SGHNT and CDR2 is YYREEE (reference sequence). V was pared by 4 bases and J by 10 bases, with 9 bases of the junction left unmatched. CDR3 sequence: CASSRKGLAGGGEQFF. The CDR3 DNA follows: TGTGCCAGCAGCCGTAAGGGACTAGCGGGGGGTGGGGAGCAGTTCTTC.

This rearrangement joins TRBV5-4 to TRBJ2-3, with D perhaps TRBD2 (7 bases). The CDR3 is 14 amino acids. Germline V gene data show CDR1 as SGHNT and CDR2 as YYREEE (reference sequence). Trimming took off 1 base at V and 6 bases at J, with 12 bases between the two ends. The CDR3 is CASSLFRGGDTQYF. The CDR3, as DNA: TGTGCCAGCAGCTTGTTCAGGGGAGGGGATACGCAGTATTTT. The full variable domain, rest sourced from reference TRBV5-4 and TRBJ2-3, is ETGVTQSPTHLIKTRGQQVTLRCSSQSGHNTVSWYQQALGQGPQFIFQYYREEENGRGNFPPRFSGLQFPNYSSELNVNALELDDSALYLCASSLFRGGDTQYFGPGTRLTVL.

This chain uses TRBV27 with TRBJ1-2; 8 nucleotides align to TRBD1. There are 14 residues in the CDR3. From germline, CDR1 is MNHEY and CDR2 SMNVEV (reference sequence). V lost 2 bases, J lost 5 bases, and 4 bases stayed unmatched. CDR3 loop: CASSLTGGMYGYTF. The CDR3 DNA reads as TGTGCCAGCAGTTTAACAGGGGGGATGTATGGCTACACCTTC.

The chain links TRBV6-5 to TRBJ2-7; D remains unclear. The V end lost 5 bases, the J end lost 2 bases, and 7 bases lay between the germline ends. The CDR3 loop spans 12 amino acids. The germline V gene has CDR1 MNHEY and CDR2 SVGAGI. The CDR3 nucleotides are TGTGCCAGCAGTGACGGAACCTACGAGCAGTACTTC. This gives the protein CASSDGTYEQYF.